These 26 T cell receptor beta chains share one sample of origin, sequenced in a study of blood T cell repertoires in COVID-19. Sequenced by immunoSEQ multiplex PCR; TCRdb stores in-frame clones only, minus some. There are hundreds of thousands of clones in the sample; about 87% occur only once, and about 1.4% lies in the top ten. Sample: peripheral blood. These TCRs come from a middle-aged woman who had recovered from COVID-19.

Only one count was recorded for this clone. The rearrangement uses TRBV9 and TRBJ2-1, with 12 bases aligning to TRBD2. The trim removed 0 bases at V and 7 bases at J, leaving 11 bases unmatched. This CDR3 region has 18 residues. Germline V gives CDR1 SGDLS, CDR2 YYNGEE. Here the CDR3 reads CASSVVGLAGGQGNEQFF. DNA of the CDR3: TGTGCCAGCAGCGTAGTGGGGCTAGCGGGGGGGCAGGGTAATGAGCAGTTCTTC.

CDR3 amino acids: CASSNWGDQPQHF. The CDR3 coding sequence is TGTGCCAGCAGCAATTGGGGGGATCAGCCCCAGCATTTT. V is TRBV6-2 or TRBV6-3 and J is TRBJ1-5, with D possibly being TRBD1 (5 bases). CDR1 is MNHEY and CDR2 is SVGEGT in the germline V gene. The CDR3 is made up of 13 amino acids. The V and J ends lost 6 bases and 5 bases respectively, with 11 bases between them.

V and J are TRBV6-1 and TRBJ2-1, with 7 bases that match TRBD2. Germline trimming cut 0 bases from V and 8 bases from J; bases unmatched to any gene: 16. The CDR3 length is 18 residues. Germline CDR1 MNHNS, CDR2 SASEGT. CDR3 protein: CASSEARAGIFRGDEQFF. The CDR3 region has the DNA TGTGCCAGCAGTGAAGCCAGAGCGGGGATCTTTAGAGGAGATGAGCAGTTCTTC.

CDR3 sequence (DNA): TGCGCCAGCAGCCGCGAGACAGGGGGGGCCACTGAAGCTTTCTTT. Protein sequence: CASSRETGGATEAFF. The rearrangement joins TRBV5-1 to TRBJ1-1; TRBD1 aligns across 9 bases. Germline V lookup: CDR1 SGHRS, CDR2 YFSETQ. The CDR3 is made up of 15 amino acids. Trimming took 4 bases from V and 4 from J; bases not matched to a gene: 8.

V is TRBV25-1 and J is TRBJ2-3, with TRBD2 as a possible D gene (7 bases). CDR3 length equals 17 residues. Trimming shortened V by 5 bases and J by 0 bases, and 18 bases separated the two germline ends. Germline V CDR1 and CDR2: MGHDK, SYGVNS. The CDR3 coding sequence is TGTGCCAGCAGTCCCATCCTTCGGGGGGCTAGCACAGATACGCAGTATTTT. This codes for CASSPILRGASTDTQYF.

The chain has TRBV2 and TRBJ1-5; D is uncertain. V lost 0 bases to trimming and J lost 7 bases, with 7 bases between them. The CDR3 runs 13 residues. CDR1 and CDR2 (germline): SNHLY, FYNNEI. The CDR3 DNA is TGTGCCAGCAGTGAAGCGAGGCGGCAGCCCCAGCATTTT. This translates into CASSEARRQPQHF.

This chain connects TRBV7-6 to TRBJ2-2, with a possible D match to TRBD1 (6 bases). This CDR3 comprises 15 residues. The V and J ends lost 2 bases and 3 bases respectively, with 10 bases between them. From germline, CDR1 is SGHVS and CDR2 FNYEAQ. Here the CDR3 DNA reads TGTGCCAGCAGCTTAACAGGGATCTACACCGGGGAGCTGTTTTTT. Its protein product is CASSLTGIYTGELFF.

This chain uses TRBV10-3 with TRBJ2-1; 10 bases fit TRBD2. The V segment lost 2 bases and the J segment 5 bases; nucleotides outside the gene matches: 6. The germline V gene encodes CDR1 ENHRY and CDR2 SYGVKD. CDR3 length: 16 amino acids. The CDR3 DNA follows: TGTGCCATCAGTGAGCCAGCGGGGGGGCCGAACAATGAGCAGTTCTTC. This codes for CAISEPAGGPNNEQFF.

The gene calls are TRBV4-2 and TRBJ1-1; 10 nucleotides align to TRBD1. The CDR3 runs 14 residues. V lost 6 bases to trimming and J lost 0 bases; unmatched junction nucleotides: 1. In germline, CDR1 is LGHNA, CDR2 YNFKEQ. CDR3 nucleotide sequence: TGTGCCAGCAGGGGGACAGGGGTGAACACTGAAGCTTTCTTT. Its protein is CASRGTGVNTEAFF.

The rearrangement links TRBV3-1 (or the pseudogene TRBV3-2) to TRBJ1-1; TRBD1 matches at 9 bases. Germline values: CDR1 LGHDT, CDR2 YNNKEL (reference sequence). The CDR3 extends over 14 amino acids. After removal of 4 bases from V and 5 bases from J, the junction contained 5 bases not matched to a gene. The CDR3: CASSRGTGKTEAFF. Here the CDR3 DNA reads TGTGCCAGCAGCCGCGGGACAGGGAAAACTGAAGCTTTCTTT.

This clone was observed a few times. This sequence joins TRBV9 and TRBJ1-3, with 8 bases that match TRBD1. The V gene's germline CDR1 is SGDLS and CDR2 YYNGEE. The ends lost 3 bases at V and 2 bases at J; junction bases unmatched: 7. There are 16 residues in the CDR3. CDR3 residues: CASSGPSGGAGNTIYF. The CDR3 DNA follows: TGTGCCAGCAGCGGGCCCTCAGGGGGCGCTGGAAACACCATATATTTT.

The V and J genes are TRBV5-1 and TRBJ2-3; 7 nucleotides agree with TRBD2. Germline V gene data show CDR1 as SGHRS and CDR2 as YFSETQ. CDR3 length: 17 amino acids. Trimming at V came to 0 bases and at J to 2 bases, leaving 9 bases not matched to a gene. The CDR3 reads CASSLEVVAGPTDTQYF. CDR3 nucleotide sequence: TGCGCCAGCAGCTTGGAGGTGGTAGCGGGCCCCACAGATACGCAGTATTTT.

This clone has only one observation. The V and J genes are TRBV19 and TRBJ1-5, with 8 bases identical to TRBD1. CDR1 and CDR2 (germline): LNHDA, SQIVND (reference sequence). CDR3 size: 16 residues. V shed 5 bases and J 0 bases; nucleotides not matched to a gene: 6. The CDR3 loop is CASSPRQGFSNQPQHF. DNA for the CDR3: TGTGCCAGTAGTCCTCGACAGGGGTTTAGCAATCAGCCCCAGCATTTT.

This clone was seen once. The rearrangement joins TRBV6-5 to TRBJ1-1; D is undetermined. V lost 4 bases, J lost 5 bases, and 11 bases lay in between. This CDR3 is 13 amino acids long. Germline CDR1 is MNHEY and CDR2 is SVGAGI. The DNA of the CDR3 is TGTGCCAGCAGTTCCCCAGATTCGACTGAAGCTTTCTTT. This codes for CASSSPDSTEAFF.

The rearrangement joins TRBV9 to TRBJ2-1; no clear D. The V end was cut by 3 bases, the J end by 9 bases, with 7 bases between. This CDR3 comprises 11 residues. Per the germline V gene, CDR1 is SGDLS and CDR2 is YYNGEE. The CDR3 reads CASSAPGEQFF. CDR3 bases: TGTGCCAGCAGCGCCCCGGGTGAGCAGTTCTTC.

The chain couples TRBV6-5 to TRBJ1-2, with a weak D call TRBD1 (5 bases). V was trimmed by 7 bases and J by 1 base, leaving 13 bases between them. The CDR3 length is 14 residues. The germline CDR1 and CDR2 sequences are MNHEY and SVGAGI. The CDR3 region is CASTYGGINYGYTF. The CDR3 nucleotides read TGTGCCAGCACCTATGGGGGGATTAACTATGGCTACACCTTC.

This chain connects TRBV10-3 to TRBJ2-5; weak D call: TRBD2 (6 bases). Trimming took off 10 bases at V and 3 bases at J, with 15 bases between the two ends. CDR3 length: 13 residues. CDR1 is ENHRY and CDR2 is SYGVKD in the germline V gene. Here the CDR3 reads CATRGGVEETQYF. In nucleotides, the CDR3 is TGTGCCACCAGAGGCGGGGTCGAAGAGACCCAGTACTTC.

The J gene is TRBJ2-7, the V gene TRBV7-7; D perhaps matches TRBD2 (6 bases). The V gene's germline CDR1 is SSHAT and CDR2 FNYEAQ (reference sequence). Trimming took 4 bases from V and 2 from J, leaving 9 bases between them. The CDR3 length is 13 residues. The CDR3 region is CASSSRGTYEQYF. The CDR3 DNA sequence: TGTGCCAGCAGCTCCCGGGGGACCTACGAGCAGTACTTC. Full variable domain (rest looked up from reference TRBV7-7 and TRBJ2-7): GAGVSQSPRYKVTKRGQDVTLRCDPISSHATLYWYQQALGQGPEFLTYFNYEAQPDKSGLPSDRFSAERPEGSISTLTIQRTEQRDSAMYRCASSSRGTYEQYFGPGTRLTVT.

The chain combines TRBV7-9 with TRBJ2-7; 9 bases are shared with TRBD1. The trim removed 5 bases at V and 5 bases at J, leaving 7 bases unmatched. CDR3 length: 14 residues. Germline V CDR1 and CDR2: SEHNR, FQNEAQ (reference sequence). CDR3 sequence reads: CASSLTGQGHEQYF. The CDR3, as DNA: TGTGCCAGCAGCCTCACCGGACAGGGGCACGAGCAGTACTTC. The entire variable domain, with the rest obtained from reference TRBV7-9 and TRBJ2-7, is as follows: DTGVSQNPRHKITKRGQNVTFRCDPISEHNRLYWYRQTLGQGPEFLTYFQNEAQLEKSRLLSDRFSAERPKGSFSTLEIQRTEQGDSAMYLCASSLTGQGHEQYFGPGTRLTVT.

This chain uses TRBV7-9 with TRBJ2-7; perhaps TRBD2 as D (7 bases). V was clipped by 3 bases and J by 10 bases, with 10 bases between them. CDR3 length: 11 amino acids. Germline V gives CDR1 SEHNR, CDR2 FQNEAQ (reference sequence). In DNA, the CDR3 is TGTGCCAGCAGCTTGGGGGGGGCCCAGTACTTC. Translated, it gives CASSLGGAQYF.

The chain combines TRBV5-1 with TRBJ2-1, with D perhaps matching TRBD1 (6 bases). The CDR3 extends over 18 amino acids. CDR1 and CDR2 from the germline V gene are SGHRS and YFSETQ. The germline V and J ends were trimmed by 3 bases and 2 bases, with 21 bases remaining between them. The CDR3 region has the DNA TGCGCCAGCAGCTGGAGATTGGGGGCAGGGGATCCCTACAATGAGCAGTTCTTC. Its protein is CASSWRLGAGDPYNEQFF.

The chain carries TRBV19 and TRBJ2-7; a weak D match, TRBD2 (9 bases). Between the trimmed V and J ends, which lost 6 bases and 2 bases, there was a span of 17 bases. There are 15 residues in the CDR3. In germline, CDR1 is LNHDA, CDR2 SQIVND (reference sequence). CDR3 protein: CASSQGASGAYEQYF. The CDR3 DNA reads as TGTGCCAGTAGCCAGGGGGCTAGCGGGGCCTACGAGCAGTACTTC.

This chain joins TRBV6-5 and TRBJ1-4; TRBD1 is a possible D gene (5 bases). The CDR3 has 15 amino acids. Germline V gene lookup returns CDR1 MNHEY and CDR2 SVGAGI. V was shortened by 8 bases and J by 8 bases, with 21 bases between the two germline ends. The DNA of the CDR3 is TGTGCCAGCGGATCGGACATAGGGCCCGAAGAAAAACTGTTTTTT. Its translation is CASGSDIGPEEKLFF.

V usage is TRBV25-1 and J usage is TRBJ2-5; 8 bases align to TRBD2. CDR3 length: 15 residues. After removal of 1 base from V and 5 bases from J, the junction contained 6 bases not matched to a gene. Germline V gene data show CDR1 as MGHDK and CDR2 as SYGVNS. The CDR3, as DNA: TGTGCCAGCAGTGAATTTCGGGGGGGCCTGGAGACCCAGTACTTC. Translation: CASSEFRGGLETQYF.

The chain has TRBV5-1 and TRBJ1-1, with D possibly TRBD1 on 5 matching bases. Germline CDR1 reads SGHRS; CDR2 reads YFSETQ. Between the trimmed V and J ends, which lost 3 bases and 5 bases, there was a span of 14 bases. This CDR3 has 14 amino acids. The CDR3 bases are TGCGCCAGCAGCTGGGGGGTAATAGGGACTGAAGCTTTCTTT. This translates into CASSWGVIGTEAFF.

The chain has TRBV5-1 and TRBJ2-5; 7 bases are shared with TRBD1. Trimming took 2 bases from V and 5 from J; bases not matched to a gene: 6. The CDR3 length is 14 residues. Germline V CDR1 and CDR2: SGHRS, YFSETQ. The CDR3 region is CASSFLDRVETQYF. The CDR3 DNA is TGCGCCAGCAGCTTCCTTGACAGGGTGGAGACCCAGTACTTC. The variable domain in full, completed from reference TRBV5-1 and TRBJ2-5, reads KAGVTQTPRYLIKTRGQQVTLSCSPISGHRSVSWYQQTPGQGLQFLFEYFSETQRNKGNFPGRFSGRQFSNSRSEMNVSTLELGDSALYLCASSFLDRVETQYFGPGTRLLVL.